A selection of T cell receptor beta chains follows, all from one sample in a study of blood T cell repertoires in COVID-19. Assay: immunoSEQ multiplex PCR; the TCRdb copy retains only in-frame clones and omits some. The profile shows over 90,000 clones, 84% of them singletons. The sample was peripheral blood. The receptors derive from a human donor in a cohort sampled during active or convalescent COVID-19. The CDR3 runs from the conserved cysteine through the conserved F or W. Fields, in order: clone size, J gene, V gene, D gene, CDR3 DNA, CDR3 protein. A D gene is named only where the DNA matches it firmly. The size entry is marked missing in some rows and otherwise reads once, few, many or a size class.

>NA|TRBJ1-5|TRBV15|TRBD1
TGTGCCACCAGCAAGACAGGGGCTGATCAGCCCCAGCATTTT
CATSKTGADQPQHF
>NA|TRBJ1-6|TRBV30|NA
TGTGCCTGGAGACCTAAGACTACCTATAATTCACCCCTCCACTTT
CAWRPKTTYNSPLHF
>few|TRBJ1-2|TRBV29-1|NA
TGCAGCGAGTGGGGAGGGGACTATGGCTACACCTTC
CSEWGGDYGYTF
>NA|TRBJ1-2|TRBV7-3|NA
TGTGCCAGCAGCTTGGGTACGGGATCCGACTATGGCTACACCTTC
CASSLGTGSDYGYTF
>NA|TRBJ2-5|TRBV18|TRBD2
TGTGCCAGCTCACCGGCCGCGGGGGAAGTGTGGGAGACCCAGTACTTC
CASSPAAGEVWETQYF
>NA|TRBJ2-5|TRBV7-6|NA
TGTGCCAGCAGCTTAGTCCCTCCGGTTCCCGCGGGGGAGACCCAGTACTTC
CASSLVPPVPAGETQYF
>NA|TRBJ1-3|TRBV18|NA
TGTGCCAGCCTTAGTACTCTCTCTGGAAACACCATATATTTT
CASLSTLSGNTIYF
>NA|TRBJ1-1|TRBV7-9|NA
TGTGCCAGCAGCTTATCCAGGCTGGGTTTGAACACTGAAGCTTTCTTT
CASSLSRLGLNTEAFF
>NA|TRBJ2-1|TRBV24-1|NA
TGTGCCACCAGTGACCTGGGGGCCCCGAGCTCCTACAATGAGCAGTTCTTC
CATSDLGAPSSYNEQFF
>NA|TRBJ1-5|TRBV6-6|NA
TGTGCCAGCCGAGGGCAAGATCAGCCCCAGCATTTT
CASRGQDQPQHF
>NA|TRBJ2-3|TRBV12-5|NA
TGTGCTAGTGGTTTGAAGGCCACGCTGGGCGCAGATACGCAGTATTTT
CASGLKATLGADTQYF
>NA|TRBJ1-2|TRBV7-9|TRBD1
TGTGCCAGCAGCTTACAGGGGGCAGGCTATGGCTACACCTTC
CASSLQGAGYGYTF
>NA|TRBJ2-7|TRBV9|NA
TGTGCCAGCAGCGGGACACGGCCGTACGAGCAGTACTTC
CASSGTRPYEQYF
>few|TRBJ1-2|TRBV18|NA
TGTGCCAGCTCACCACCGGTCGGAGACCAAAGCGGCTACACCTTC
CASSPPVGDQSGYTF
>few|TRBJ1-2|TRBV7-2|NA
TGTGCCAGCAGCCGGGACATCCATGGCTACACCTTC
CASSRDIHGYTF
>NA|TRBJ1-6|TRBV5-1|TRBD1
TGCGCCAGCAGCTTGAACAGGGGTAATTCACCCCTCCACTTT
CASSLNRGNSPLHF
>NA|TRBJ2-7|TRBV23-1|TRBD1
TGCGCCAGCAGGACGCACAGGGGGCTCGGGAGCTCCTACGAGCAGTACTTC
CASRTHRGLGSSYEQYF
>NA|TRBJ1-5|TRBV7-2|NA
TGTGCCAGCAGCTTAGGCCGAGGGAATGGCAATCAGCCCCAGCATTTT
CASSLGRGNGNQPQHF
>once|TRBJ1-1|TRBV27|TRBD1
TGTGCCAGCAGCCTATGGACAGGGGGGACCACTGAAGCTTTCTTT
CASSLWTGGTTEAFF
>NA|TRBJ2-3|TRBV15|NA
TGTGCCACCAGGTCTGCGGGGAAAAAAGATACGCAGTATTTT
CATRSAGKKDTQYF
>NA|TRBJ1-6|TRBV29-1|NA
TGCAGCGTATCTTCTGGGCAGGGTTTCTCACCCCTCCACTTT
CSVSSGQGFSPLHF
>NA|TRBJ1-5|TRBV21-1|NA
TGTGCCAGCAGCAAAGTTAACTGCTTAACTGCGCCAAATCAGCCCCAGCATTTT
CASSKVNCLTAPNQPQHF
>NA|TRBJ1-4|TRBV3-1/TRBV3-2|NA
TGTGCCAGCAGCCAAGAGCCCTCGGGGGGTGATGAAAAACTGTTTTTT
CASSQEPSGGDEKLFF
>NA|TRBJ2-7|TRBV5-1|TRBD1
TGCGCCAGCAGCAGGGACAGATACGAGCAGTACTTC
CASSRDRYEQYF
>NA|TRBJ2-7|TRBV13|NA
TGTGCCAGCAGCCCCAGGACAGCTCCCGCTCCTTACGAGCAGTACTTC
CASSPRTAPAPYEQYF
>NA|TRBJ2-5|TRBV27|TRBD2
TGTGCCAGCAGTGACACTGAGCGGGGGCCCCAAGAGACCCAGTACTTC
CASSDTERGPQETQYF
>NA|TRBJ1-5|TRBV27|NA
TGTGCCAGCAGTTGGGGCAGGGGTGGTCAGCCCCAGCATTTT
CASSWGRGGQPQHF
>once|TRBJ1-2|TRBV6-5|TRBD1
TGTGCCAGCAGATCTTCGGGACAGGGGGTTAGCTACACCTTC
CASRSSGQGVSYTF
>NA|TRBJ2-2|TRBV11-2|TRBD2
TGTGCCAGCAGCTTTAGCGGGGTGGACACCGGGGAGCTGTTTTTT
CASSFSGVDTGELFF
>NA|TRBJ2-1|TRBV9|TRBD2
TGTGCCAGCAGCGAGGCCCCCTCTAGCGGGGGGTACAATGAGCAGTTCTTC
CASSEAPSSGGYNEQFF
>NA|TRBJ1-1|TRBV5-1|NA
TGCGCCAGCAGCTTGGCAGGCGGGTCCACTGAAGCTTTCTTT
CASSLAGGSTEAFF
>NA|TRBJ1-5|TRBV2|TRBD1
TGTGCCAGCAGTCAGGGGGCCGATCAGCCCCAGCATTTT
CASSQGADQPQHF
>NA|TRBJ2-3|TRBV5-1|TRBD2
TGCGCCAGCAGCTGGGGACTAGCGGGGGCCAGCACAGATACGCAGTATTTT
CASSWGLAGASTDTQYF
>NA|TRBJ1-5|TRBV12-5|TRBD1
TGTGCTAGTGGTTTAGTCCTCCTTTCAGGGGGAATGGATCAGCCCCAGCATTTT
CASGLVLLSGGMDQPQHF
>NA|TRBJ1-1|TRBV2|NA
TGTGCCAGCAGGGTCGGCAGGGAGGTCACTGAAGCTTTCTTT
CASRVGREVTEAFF
>once|TRBJ1-2|TRBV28|NA
TGTGCCAGCAGTTCGGTGGCGGGCAGCCGGATCTATGGCTACACCTTC
CASSSVAGSRIYGYTF
>NA|TRBJ2-7|TRBV3-1/TRBV3-2|TRBD2
TGTGCCAGCAGCCAGTACTTGACTAGCGGCTACGAGCAGTACTTC
CASSQYLTSGYEQYF
>NA|TRBJ1-1|TRBV4-2|TRBD1
TGTGCCAGCAGCCAACGGACAGGGGGGACGGGTGGCACTGAAGCTTTCTTT
CASSQRTGGTGGTEAFF